The 27 T cell receptor beta chains given below trace back to one sample, sequenced in a study of T cells after posttransplantation cyclophosphamide. Busulfan-fludarabine conditioning, marrow transplant, and cyclophosphamide on days +3 and +4 were administered. This table comes from immunoSEQ multiplex PCR, and its TCRdb copy is limited to in-frame clones, with some not included. The sample yields several thousand clones, 85% to 90% seen once. The sample here was CD4+ T cells sorted from blood, taken 1404 days after allogeneic stem cell transplant with posttransplant cyclophosphamide. The origin of the receptors is a female patient aged 50-59 years who received an allogeneic stem cell transplant from a related donor, was CMV-positive, and had no GVHD. Some T cells may originate from the graft donor.

The J gene is TRBJ2-1, the V gene TRBV9; weak D call: TRBD2 (5 bases). Trimming left V 2 bases short and J 8 bases short, with 5 bases between. The CDR3 contains 11 residues. In germline, CDR1 is SGDLS, CDR2 YYNGEE. CDR3 region: CASSVSDEQFF. The CDR3 DNA reads TGTGCCAGCAGCGTTAGCGATGAGCAGTTCTTC.

The gene calls are TRBV5-4 and TRBJ2-3; D might be TRBD2 (6 bases). Germline values: CDR1 SGHNT, CDR2 YYREEE (reference sequence). This CDR3 spans 13 amino acids. Trimming shortened V by 7 bases and J by 3 bases, and 12 bases separated the two germline ends. CDR3 residues: CASHLGGTDTQYF. CDR3 nucleotide sequence: TGTGCCAGCCACCTGGGGGGTACAGATACGCAGTATTTT.

The chain recombines TRBV29-1 with TRBJ2-1, with TRBD2 matching over 8 bases. The trim removed 3 bases at V and 8 bases at J, leaving 3 bases unmatched. This CDR3 is 12 amino acids long. The germline V gene has CDR1 SQVTM and CDR2 ANQGSEA. This chain's CDR3 is CSVDGAGDEQFF. CDR3 sequence (DNA): TGCAGCGTTGATGGAGCGGGAGATGAGCAGTTCTTC.

The chain uses TRBV11-1 and TRBJ2-1, with 7 bases lining up with TRBD1. Per the germline V gene, CDR1 is SGHAT and CDR2 is FQDESV (reference sequence). The trim removed 5 bases at V and 8 bases at J, leaving 15 bases unmatched. This CDR3 comprises 16 residues. CDR3 DNA sequence: TGTGCCAGCAGCAAGAGACAGGGAAGGGGATCCGATGAGCAGTTCTTC. Encoded protein: CASSKRQGRGSDEQFF.

The chain has TRBV10-2 and TRBJ2-1; possibly TRBD2 for D (6 bases). Trimming stripped 6 bases from V and 2 bases from J, with 17 bases between. CDR3 length equals 16 residues. Germline loops: CDR1 WSHSY, CDR2 SAAADI. CDR3: CASSRLVGSTYNEQFF. The CDR3 DNA is TGCGCCAGCAGCAGACTAGTAGGAAGCACCTACAATGAGCAGTTCTTC.

This sequence joins TRBV18 and TRBJ2-5; TRBD1 agrees at 9 bases. The length of the CDR3 is 14 residues. Germline CDR1 KGHSH, CDR2 LQKENI. Unmatched junction bases numbered 2, after V lost 1 base and J lost 5 bases. Written as DNA, the CDR3 is TGTGCCAGCTCACCACGGGGACAGGGTGAGACCCAGTACTTC. Encoded protein: CASSPRGQGETQYF.

This chain connects TRBV28 to TRBJ2-1, with a weak D call TRBD2 (5 bases). The CDR3 contains 15 residues. Germline V gene lookup returns CDR1 MDHEN and CDR2 SYDVKM. Deletions cut 3 bases from V and 7 bases from J, with 16 bases between. CDR3 bases: TGTGCCAGCAGTTTCCTTACTAGAACAATGAATGAGCAGTTCTTC. Protein sequence: CASSFLTRTMNEQFF. Looking up the rest from reference TRBV28 and TRBJ2-1 gives the full variable domain: DVKVTQSSRYLVKRTGEKVFLECVQDMDHENMFWYRQDPGLGLRLIYFSYDVKMKEKGDIPEGYSVSREKKERFSLILESASTNQTSMYLCASSFLTRTMNEQFFGPGTRLTVL.

The chain couples TRBV7-3 to TRBJ2-7; TRBD2 matches at 12 bases. Germline CDR1 SGHTA, CDR2 FQGTGA. V shed 2 bases, J shed 7 bases, and the junction held 6 bases outside the gene matches. The CDR3 consists of 15 residues. The DNA for the CDR3 is TGTGCCAGCAGCTTAGGACTAGCGGGGACTTCTGAGCAGTACTTC. Protein product: CASSLGLAGTSEQYF.

The CDR3 DNA follows: TGTGCCAGCAGTTCCTTGGACAGGGTGAGGAAAGCTTTCTTT. It translates to CASSSLDRVRKAFF. The genes are TRBV6-5 and TRBJ1-1, with 8 bases identical to TRBD1. V lost 4 bases, J lost 9 bases, and 10 bases stayed unmatched. Germline V gene lookup returns CDR1 MNHEY and CDR2 SVGAGI. The CDR3 is 14 residues long.

V and J are TRBV5-1 and TRBJ1-2; unclear D gene. Germline V gene data show CDR1 as SGHRS and CDR2 as YFSETQ. The CDR3 runs 15 residues. The ends were cut back, 2 bases at V and 5 bases at J, with 16 bases in the middle. The CDR3 nucleotides are TGCGCCAGCAGCTTCTTACCGGGATCCGGATATGGCTACACCTTC. Translating it yields CASSFLPGSGYGYTF.

The CDR3 spells CAWSESSPYNEQFF. CDR3 sequence (DNA): TGTGCCTGGAGTGAGAGTTCCCCCTACAATGAGCAGTTCTTC. The genes are TRBV30 and TRBJ2-1; D uncertain. Between the trimmed V and J ends, which lost 1 base and 2 bases, there was a span of 9 bases. The germline V gene encodes CDR1 GTSNPN and CDR2 SVGIG (reference sequence). The CDR3 spans 14 residues.

The V and J genes are TRBV14 and TRBJ2-2; D is ambiguous. The CDR3 runs 17 residues. Germline V gene data show CDR1 as SGHDN and CDR2 as FVKESK. The V end was cut by 1 base, the J end by 6 bases, with 18 bases between. The CDR3 nucleotides read TGTGCCAGCAGCCAAGCGGTAGCCCCCCCGCTAGCCGGGGAGCTGTTTTTT. This sequence encodes CASSQAVAPPLAGELFF. The whole variable domain, remainder taken from reference TRBV14 and TRBJ2-2, is EAGVTQFPSHSVIEKGQTVTLRCDPISGHDNLYWYRRVMGKEIKFLLHFVKESKQDESGMPNNRFLAERTGGTYSTLKVQPAELEDSGVYFCASSQAVAPPLAGELFFGEGSRLTVL.

J is TRBJ1-2 and V is TRBV9, with D possibly being TRBD1 (6 bases). The CDR3 contains 15 residues. V dropped 3 bases and J dropped 5 bases, with 17 bases sitting between them. Per the germline V gene, CDR1 is SGDLS and CDR2 is YYNGEE. The CDR3 nucleotides are TGTGCCAGCAGCGCGGGACCAGGGGAGGGGTATGGCTACACCTTC. It yields the protein CASSAGPGEGYGYTF.

The DNA for the CDR3 is TGTGCCATCACCCCATGGGGGACACCCGCCTTGGTTGGTCGGATGAACACTGAAGCTTTCTTT. Encoded protein: CAITPWGTPALVGRMNTEAFF. The J gene is TRBJ1-1, the V gene TRBV10-3; tentatively, D is TRBD1 (6 bases). The germline gives CDR1 ENHRY, CDR2 SYGVKD. V was clipped by 7 bases and J by 0 bases, with 33 bases between them. This CDR3 is built from 21 residues.

The rearrangement links TRBV5-1 to TRBJ2-7, with D hard to call. Germline CDR1 SGHRS, CDR2 YFSETQ. Deletions cut 0 bases from V and 3 bases from J, with 13 bases between. This CDR3 is built from 15 residues. CDR3 nucleotide sequence: TGCGCCAGCAGCTTGGCCCTCGCGGCGCACTACGAGCAGTACTTC. Encoded protein: CASSLALAAHYEQYF. Variable domain in full (rest from reference TRBV5-1 and TRBJ2-7): KAGVTQTPRYLIKTRGQQVTLSCSPISGHRSVSWYQQTPGQGLQFLFEYFSETQRNKGNFPGRFSGRQFSNSRSEMNVSTLELGDSALYLCASSLALAAHYEQYFGPGTRLTVT.

This chain uses TRBV7-3 with TRBJ1-1; D remains ambiguous. The CDR3 consists of 13 residues. Germline V gives CDR1 SGHTA, CDR2 FQGTGA. With 3 bases removed from V and 0 bases from J, the gap between germline ends came to 5 bases. The CDR3 bases are TGTGCCAGCAGCTTCGCGGTGAACACTGAAGCTTTCTTT. It specifies CASSFAVNTEAFF.

This clone was found once. The chain combines TRBV21-1 with TRBJ1-1. TRBV21-1 is termed a pseudogene. This CDR3 contains 13 residues. CDR3 loop: CASSFCGRTEAFF. The CDR3 coding sequence is TGTGCCAGCAGCTTTTGCGGAAGGACTGAAGCTTTCTTT.

Comments on this clone: This specimen includes other DNA sequences encoding the same CDR3. The chain uses TRBV7-3 and TRBJ1-1; 7 positions match TRBD1. The J segment lost 0 bases and the V segment lost 5 bases, leaving 3 bases of the junction unmatched. Germline values: CDR1 SGHTA, CDR2 FQGTGA. This CDR3 has 14 residues. The DNA for the CDR3 is TGTGCCAGCAGCCCGGGACAGATGAACACTGAAGCTTTCTTT. Encoded protein: CASSPGQMNTEAFF.

This chain links TRBV7-9 with TRBJ2-1; TRBD1 matches 7 bases. J gave up 4 bases and V 3 bases, and 6 bases lay outside the gene matches. This CDR3 comprises 15 residues. Germline assignment: CDR1 SEHNR and CDR2 FQNEAQ (reference sequence). The CDR3 nucleotides are TGTGCCAGCAGCTTCCCGGGACAGCCATACAATGAGCAGTTCTTC. Its translation: CASSFPGQPYNEQFF.

The chain is built from TRBV6-5 and TRBJ1-2; D remains unclear. The CDR3 has 13 amino acids. The V gene lost 2 bases and the J gene lost 1 base, with 5 bases spanning the gap. CDR1 is MNHEY, CDR2 SVGAGI, per germline. CDR3 coding DNA: TGTGCCAGCAGTTACACACATAACTATGGCTACACCTTC. This sequence encodes CASSYTHNYGYTF.

The chain links TRBV6-5 to TRBJ2-1, with D possibly TRBD1 on 6 matching bases. Trimming stripped 6 bases from V and 4 bases from J, with 10 bases between. The CDR3 runs to 13 residues. Germline V lookup: CDR1 MNHEY, CDR2 SVGAGI. CDR3 DNA sequence: TGTGCCAGCAGAGAACAGGGATACAATGAGCAGTTCTTC. Its translation is CASREQGYNEQFF.

The genes are TRBV5-4 and TRBJ2-2, with 7 bases lining up with TRBD2. V was clipped by 1 base and J by 1 base; unmatched bases: 1. CDR3 length: 15 residues. Germline loops: CDR1 SGHNT, CDR2 YYREEE (reference sequence). CDR3 sequence (DNA): TGTGCCAGCAGCTTGTCGGGGGGGAACACCGGGGAGCTGTTTTTT. It translates to CASSLSGGNTGELFF.

The chain uses TRBV18 and TRBJ2-5; weak D call: TRBD2 (6 bases). This CDR3 is 16 amino acids long. Germline V gene data show CDR1 as KGHSH and CDR2 as LQKENI. Trimming cost V 2 bases and J 5 bases, with 18 bases left between them. DNA for the CDR3: TGTGCCAGCTCACCAGGAGGGACCCAAGGAGAGGAGACCCAGTACTTC. Amino acid sequence: CASSPGGTQGEETQYF.

The rearrangement joins TRBV29-1 to TRBJ1-2; possibly TRBD1 for D (6 bases). The V gene's germline CDR1 is SQVTM and CDR2 ANQGSEA. The CDR3 loop spans 13 amino acids. The germline V and J ends were trimmed by 5 bases and 6 bases, with 16 bases remaining between them. CDR3 bases: TGCAGCGTTTCTGTTGAGGGGGTTCATGGCTACACCTTC. It codes for CSVSVEGVHGYTF.

This clone was detected once. The CDR3 is CATQPGGRGQDTQYF. The CDR3 bases are TGTGCCACTCAACCGGGCGGGAGAGGACAAGATACGCAGTATTTT. V is TRBV19 and J is TRBJ2-3; 7 nucleotides align to TRBD2. After removal of 10 bases from V and 5 bases from J, the junction contained 15 bases not matched to a gene. The CDR3 runs to 15 residues. The germline V gene has CDR1 LNHDA and CDR2 SQIVND (reference sequence).

V and J are TRBV5-1 and TRBJ2-5, with 11 nucleotides matching TRBD2. V shed 3 bases and J 5 bases; nucleotides not matched to a gene: 9. Germline CDR1 and CDR2: SGHRS and YFSETQ. This CDR3 is 16 amino acids long. Here the CDR3 DNA reads TGCGCCAGCAGCTCATTGACTAGCGGGGATTTGGAGACCCAGTACTTC. This codes for CASSSLTSGDLETQYF.

This clone was observed a handful of times. The chain combines TRBV11-3 with TRBJ1-3; D is possibly TRBD1 (6 bases). This CDR3 comprises 19 residues. V lost 8 bases and J 4 bases, leaving 30 bases between the germline ends. Germline lookup yields CDR1 SGHNT and CDR2 YENEEA. The CDR3 DNA reads TGTGCCAGCCCCCAGTGGAACAGGGTTATCTGTACACCGGGAAACACCATATATTTT. This encodes CASPQWNRVICTPGNTIYF.